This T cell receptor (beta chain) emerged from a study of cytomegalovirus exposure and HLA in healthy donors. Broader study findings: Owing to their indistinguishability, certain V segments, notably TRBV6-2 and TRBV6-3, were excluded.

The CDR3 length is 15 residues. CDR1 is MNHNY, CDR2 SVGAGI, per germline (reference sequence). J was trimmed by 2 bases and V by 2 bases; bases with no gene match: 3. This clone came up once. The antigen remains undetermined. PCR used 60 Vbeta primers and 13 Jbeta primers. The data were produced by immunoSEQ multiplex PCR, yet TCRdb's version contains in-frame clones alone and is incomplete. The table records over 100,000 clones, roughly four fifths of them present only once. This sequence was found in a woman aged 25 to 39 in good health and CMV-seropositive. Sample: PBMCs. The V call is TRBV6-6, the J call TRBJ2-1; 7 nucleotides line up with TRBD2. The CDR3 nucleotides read TGTGCCAGCAGTTACGGGGGGGTACCCTACAATGAGCAGTTCTTC. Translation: CASSYGGVPYNEQFF.